This T cell receptor (beta chain) was profiled in a study of blood T cell repertoires in COVID-19 (TCRdb year 2020). At the level of the whole study: Samples covering the acute and convalescent phases of COVID-19 were provided by collaborators in the United States, Italy and Spain. The material from the prospective study consisted of cDNA or gDNA derived from T cells, B-cell-depleted T cells, or PBMCs. Subjects who had been exposed to COVID-19, were actively infected with it, or had recovered from it provided the deeply sampled blood TCRbeta repertoires that made up the dataset. The repertoires were made available in a free public database intended to serve as a resource for research on the immune response to SARS-CoV-2. The samples were drawn from the first 160 participants of the ongoing ImmuneRACE study and from 950 to 1,500 subjects provided by 6 global collaborators. Nearly every sample came with metadata listing a de-identified subject ID, COVID-19 status, age in years and sex. Where HLA class I and class II types were available, the types were taken from metadata supplied by the sample provider, not from assay-based typing.

This clone was recorded once. Its antigen is still unknown. It has no much larger one-base neighbor in the sample; base qualities were not kept. The research as a whole found: Clinical and demographic metadata were provided uncurated, with the amount varying by source and participant.

TCRbeta CDR3 regions were amplified from genomic DNA by means of the immunoSEQ Assay, a bias-controlled multiplex PCR. Concerning the study's data processing: Within the assay, amplification of reference gene primers was used to estimate how many nucleated cells each sample contained. To quantify the absolute abundance of each unique TCRbeta CDR3 rearrangement, sequence reads were collapsed and filtered. For each sample, productive Simpson clonality was calculated as the square root of Simpson's diversity index over productive rearrangements. As stored in TCRdb, this immuneACCESS dataset retains in-frame rearrangements with V and J assigned. A fraction of the clones does not appear; measured against another copy, unresolved V genes explain less than half of the discrepancy, and the remainder lacks a known reason. The V and J calls and clone size come from that table; D and trimming were worked out from the DNA. Within this sample are 57,000 or so clones, with 85% of them counted one time only. The ten largest clones take up roughly 5.7% of the sample.

The trim is 2 bases for V and 7 bases for J, with a gap of 6 bases between the germline ends. Based on the germline V gene, the CDR1 and CDR2 sequences are SNHLY and FYNNEI. The CDR3 contains 12 residues, cysteine and phenylalanine counted. The DNA shown is the 36-base CDR3, in frame from base 1. Each collaborating institution followed its own protocols to collect whole blood in K2EDTA tubes. For TCRbeta analysis, collaborators shipped samples as frozen whole blood, isolated PBMCs, or DNA extracted from either of those sample types. The sample taken for sequencing was peripheral blood. The sequence was collected from a man between 65 and 85 years old with acute or convalescent COVID-19. This receptor chain uses TRBV2 and TRBJ1-3; TRBD1 is a possible D gene, resting on 6 matching bases. The CDR3 reads CASSERGNTIYF. The nucleotide sequence is TGTGCCAGCAGTGAAAGGGGGAACACCATATATTTT.